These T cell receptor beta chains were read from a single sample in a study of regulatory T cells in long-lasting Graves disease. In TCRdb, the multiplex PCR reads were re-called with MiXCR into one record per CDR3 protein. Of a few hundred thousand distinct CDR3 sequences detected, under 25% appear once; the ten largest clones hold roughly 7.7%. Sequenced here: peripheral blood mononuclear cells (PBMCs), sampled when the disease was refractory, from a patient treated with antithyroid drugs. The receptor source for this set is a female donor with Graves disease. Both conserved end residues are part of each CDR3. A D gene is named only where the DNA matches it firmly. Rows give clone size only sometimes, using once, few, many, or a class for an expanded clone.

CDR3 protein: CASSIRGKLFF
CDR3 DNA: TGTGCCAGTAGTATCAGGGGAAAACTGTTTTTT
J gene: TRBJ1-4
V gene: TRBV19
D gene: -
CDR3 length: 11
clone size: -

CDR3 protein: CSARAQHEDYGYTF
CDR3 DNA: TGCAGTGCCCGGGCCCAGCACGAGGACTATGGCTACACCTTC
J gene: TRBJ1-2
V gene: TRBV20-1
D gene: -
CDR3 length: 14
clone size: -

CDR3 protein: CAWTGGTGELFF
CDR3 DNA: TGTGCCTGGACAGGGGGCACCGGGGAGCTGTTTTTT
J gene: TRBJ2-2
V gene: TRBV30
D gene: TRBD1
CDR3 length: 12
clone size: few

CDR3 protein: CASSFESGDKNIQYF
CDR3 DNA: TGTGCCAGCAGCTTTGAGAGCGGGGACAAAAACATTCAGTACTTC
J gene: TRBJ2-4
V gene: TRBV7-2
D gene: TRBD2
CDR3 length: 15
clone size: many

CDR3 protein: CASSQAGPPNTEAFF
CDR3 DNA: TGTGCCAGCAGCCAAGCAGGTCCGCCGAACACTGAAGCTTTCTTT
J gene: TRBJ1-1
V gene: TRBV3-1
D gene: -
CDR3 length: 15
clone size: -

CDR3 protein: CASSPLSLSPLHF
CDR3 DNA: TGTGCCAGCAGTCCACTTTCCCTGTCACCCCTCCACTTT
J gene: TRBJ1-6
V gene: TRBV2
D gene: -
CDR3 length: 13
clone size: many

CDR3 protein: CASSRTSGTETQYF
CDR3 DNA: TGTGCCAGCAGTAGGACTAGCGGGACAGAGACCCAGTACTTC
J gene: TRBJ2-5
V gene: TRBV11-3
D gene: TRBD2
CDR3 length: 14
clone size: many

CDR3 protein: CATSVDGNTEAFF
CDR3 DNA: TGTGCCACCAGCGTAGACGGGAACACTGAAGCTTTCTTT
J gene: TRBJ1-1
V gene: TRBV15
D gene: -
CDR3 length: 13
clone size: many

CDR3 protein: CASRNSGTGGEQYF
CDR3 DNA: TGTGCCAGCAGAAATTCCGGGACAGGGGGCGAGCAGTACTTC
J gene: TRBJ2-7
V gene: TRBV6-1
D gene: TRBD1
CDR3 length: 14
clone size: -

CDR3 protein: CASTRSRRGEKLFF
CDR3 DNA: TGTGCCAGCACCAGGAGCCGAAGGGGTGAAAAACTGTTTTTT
J gene: TRBJ1-4
V gene: TRBV28
D gene: -
CDR3 length: 14
clone size: many